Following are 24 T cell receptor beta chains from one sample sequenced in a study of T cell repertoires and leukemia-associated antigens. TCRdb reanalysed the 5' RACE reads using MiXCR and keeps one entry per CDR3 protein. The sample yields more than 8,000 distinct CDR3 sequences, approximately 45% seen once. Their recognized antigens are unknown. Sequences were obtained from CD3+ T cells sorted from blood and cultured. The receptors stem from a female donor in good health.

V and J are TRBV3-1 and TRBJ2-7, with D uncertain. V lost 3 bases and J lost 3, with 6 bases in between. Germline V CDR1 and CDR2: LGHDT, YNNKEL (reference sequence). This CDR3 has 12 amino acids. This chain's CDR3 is CASSHLYYEQYF. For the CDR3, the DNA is TGTGCCAGCAGCCACTTATACTACGAGCAGTACTTC.

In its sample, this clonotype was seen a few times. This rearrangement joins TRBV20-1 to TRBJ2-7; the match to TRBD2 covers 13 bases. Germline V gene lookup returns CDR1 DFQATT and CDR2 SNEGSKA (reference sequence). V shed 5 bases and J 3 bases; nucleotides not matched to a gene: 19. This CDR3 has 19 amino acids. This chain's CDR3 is CSAEVLSGTSGARVYEQYF. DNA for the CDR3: TGCAGTGCTGAGGTCTTATCAGGGACTAGCGGGGCTAGGGTCTACGAGCAGTACTTC.

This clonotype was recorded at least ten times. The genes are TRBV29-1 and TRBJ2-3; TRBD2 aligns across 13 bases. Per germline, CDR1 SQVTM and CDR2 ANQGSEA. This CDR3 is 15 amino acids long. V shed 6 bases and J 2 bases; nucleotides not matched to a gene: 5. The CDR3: CSVAGLAGHTDTQYF. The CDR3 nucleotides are TGCAGCGTCGCGGGACTAGCGGGGCACACAGATACGCAGTATTTT.

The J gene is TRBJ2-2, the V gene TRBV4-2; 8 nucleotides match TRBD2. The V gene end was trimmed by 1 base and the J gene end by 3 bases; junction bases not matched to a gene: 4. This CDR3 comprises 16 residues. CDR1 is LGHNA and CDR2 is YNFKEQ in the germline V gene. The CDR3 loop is CASSQGLLADTGELFF. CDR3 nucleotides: TGTGCCAGCAGCCAAGGGTTACTAGCGGACACCGGGGAGCTGTTTTTT.

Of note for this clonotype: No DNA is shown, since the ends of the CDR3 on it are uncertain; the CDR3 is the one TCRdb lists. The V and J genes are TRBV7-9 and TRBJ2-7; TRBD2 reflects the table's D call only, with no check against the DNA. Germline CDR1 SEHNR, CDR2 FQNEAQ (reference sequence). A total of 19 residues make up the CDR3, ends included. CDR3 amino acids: CASSFYICSARAEPYEQYF.

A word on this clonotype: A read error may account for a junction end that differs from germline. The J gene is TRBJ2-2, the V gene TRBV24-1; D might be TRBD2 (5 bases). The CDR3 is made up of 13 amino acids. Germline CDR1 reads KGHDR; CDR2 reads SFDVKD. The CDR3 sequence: CASRGVRTGEPFF. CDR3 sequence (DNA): TGTGCTAGCAGAGGAGTTCGGACCGGGGAGCCGTTCTTT.

The CDR3 protein is CASSVWEGGYTF. The CDR3 region has the DNA TGTGCCAGCAGCGTATGGGAAGGTGGCTACACCTTC. This sequence joins TRBV9 and TRBJ1-2; D is uncertain. Germline V gene data show CDR1 as SGDLS and CDR2 as YYNGEE. The V and J ends lost 1 base and 7 bases respectively, with 8 bases between them. There are 12 residues in the CDR3.

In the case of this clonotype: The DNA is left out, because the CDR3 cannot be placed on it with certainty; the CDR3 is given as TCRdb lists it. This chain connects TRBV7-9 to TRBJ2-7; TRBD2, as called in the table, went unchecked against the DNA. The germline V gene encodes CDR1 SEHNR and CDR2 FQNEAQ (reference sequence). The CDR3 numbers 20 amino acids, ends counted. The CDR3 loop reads CARSFYICSAVGLAYYEQYF.

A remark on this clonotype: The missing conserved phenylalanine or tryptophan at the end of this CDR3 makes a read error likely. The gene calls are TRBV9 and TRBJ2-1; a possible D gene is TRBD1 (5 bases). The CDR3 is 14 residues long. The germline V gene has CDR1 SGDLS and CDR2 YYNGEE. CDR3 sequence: CASSVGQGSSEQFL. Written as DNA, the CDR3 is TGCGCCAGCAGCGTAGGTCAGGGTTCCAGTGAGCAGTTCCTC.

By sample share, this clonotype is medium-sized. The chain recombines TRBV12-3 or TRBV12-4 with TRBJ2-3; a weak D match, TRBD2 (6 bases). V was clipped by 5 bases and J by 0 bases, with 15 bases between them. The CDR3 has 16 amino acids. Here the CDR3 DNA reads TGTGCCAGCAGTCGGGCTAGCGACCTAAGCACAGATACGCAGTATTTT. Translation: CASSRASDLSTDTQYF.

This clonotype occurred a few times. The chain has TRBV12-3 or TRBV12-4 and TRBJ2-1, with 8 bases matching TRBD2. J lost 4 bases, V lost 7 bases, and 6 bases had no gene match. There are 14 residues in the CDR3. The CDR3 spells CASTPGLEYNEQFF. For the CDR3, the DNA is TGTGCCAGCACCCCGGGACTAGAGTACAATGAGCAGTTCTTC.

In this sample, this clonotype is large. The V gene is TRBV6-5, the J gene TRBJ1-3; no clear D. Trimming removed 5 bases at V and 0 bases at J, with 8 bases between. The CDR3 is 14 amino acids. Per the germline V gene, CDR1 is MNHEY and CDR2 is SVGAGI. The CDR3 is CASSPAFSGNTIYF. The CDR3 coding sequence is TGTGCCAGCAGTCCAGCATTCTCTGGAAACACCATATATTTT.

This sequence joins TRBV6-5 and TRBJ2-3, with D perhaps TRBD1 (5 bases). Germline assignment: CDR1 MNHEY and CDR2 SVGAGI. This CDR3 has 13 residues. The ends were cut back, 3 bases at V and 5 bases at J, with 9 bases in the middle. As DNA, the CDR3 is TGTGCCAGCAGTTATTCAGGGCTAGATACGCAGTATTTT. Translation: CASSYSGLDTQYF.

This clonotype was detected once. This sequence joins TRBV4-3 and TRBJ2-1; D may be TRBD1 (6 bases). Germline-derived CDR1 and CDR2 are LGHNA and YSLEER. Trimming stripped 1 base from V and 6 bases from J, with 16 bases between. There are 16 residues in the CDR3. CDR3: CASSQVGWGRINEQFF. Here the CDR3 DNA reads TGCGCCAGCAGCCAAGTCGGCTGGGGGCGGATCAATGAGCAGTTCTTC.

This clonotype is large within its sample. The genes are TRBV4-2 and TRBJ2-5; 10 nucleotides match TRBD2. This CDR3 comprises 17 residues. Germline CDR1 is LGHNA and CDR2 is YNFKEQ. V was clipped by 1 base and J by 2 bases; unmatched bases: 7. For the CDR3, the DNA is TGTGCCAGCAGCCAAGGGTTACTAGCGGGACCTCAAGAGACCCAGTACTTC. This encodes CASSQGLLAGPQETQYF.

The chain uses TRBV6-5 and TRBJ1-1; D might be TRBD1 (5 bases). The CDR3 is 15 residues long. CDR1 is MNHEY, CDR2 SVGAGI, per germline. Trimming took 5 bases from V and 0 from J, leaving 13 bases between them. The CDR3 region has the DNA TGTGCCAGCAGTAGGGGAAAAGGGATGAACACTGAAGCTTTCTTT. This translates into CASSRGKGMNTEAFF.

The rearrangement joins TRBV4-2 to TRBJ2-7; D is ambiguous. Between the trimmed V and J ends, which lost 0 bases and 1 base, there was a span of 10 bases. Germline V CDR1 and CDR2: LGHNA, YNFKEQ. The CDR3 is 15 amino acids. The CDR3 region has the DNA TGTGCCAGCAGCCAAGAAGAACATGCATCCTACGAGCAGTACTTC. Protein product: CASSQEEHASYEQYF.

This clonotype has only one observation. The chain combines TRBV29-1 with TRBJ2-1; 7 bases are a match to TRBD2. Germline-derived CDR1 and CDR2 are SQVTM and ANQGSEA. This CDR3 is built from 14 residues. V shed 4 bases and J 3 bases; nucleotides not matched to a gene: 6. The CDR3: CSVGGTGGYNEQFF. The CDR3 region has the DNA TGCAGCGTTGGAGGAACGGGAGGCTACAATGAGCAGTTCTTC.

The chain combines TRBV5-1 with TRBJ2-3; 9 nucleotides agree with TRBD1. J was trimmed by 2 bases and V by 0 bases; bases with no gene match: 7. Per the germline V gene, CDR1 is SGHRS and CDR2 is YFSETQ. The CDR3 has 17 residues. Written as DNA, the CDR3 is TGCGCCAGCAGCTTGGACCCCGGGACAGGGATCACAGATACGCAGTATTTT. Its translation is CASSLDPGTGITDTQYF.

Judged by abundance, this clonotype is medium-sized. Here the CDR3 DNA reads TGTGCCAGCAGCTTAGGTCCGGGAGCTGCCGAGCAGTACTTC. This sequence encodes CASSLGPGAAEQYF. This chain uses TRBV11-2 with TRBJ2-7, with D tentatively TRBD2 (6 bases). From germline, CDR1 is SGHAT and CDR2 FQNNGV. V lost 1 base to trimming and J lost 6 bases, with 13 bases between them. The CDR3 is made up of 14 amino acids. The full variable domain, in which reference TRBV11-2 and TRBJ2-7 provide the parts outside the CDR3, is EAGVAQSPRYKIIEKRQSVAFWCNPISGHATLYWYQQILGQGPKLLIQFQNNGVVDDSQLPKDRFSAERLKGVDSTLKIQPAKLEDSAVYLCASSLGPGAAEQYFGPGTRLTVT.

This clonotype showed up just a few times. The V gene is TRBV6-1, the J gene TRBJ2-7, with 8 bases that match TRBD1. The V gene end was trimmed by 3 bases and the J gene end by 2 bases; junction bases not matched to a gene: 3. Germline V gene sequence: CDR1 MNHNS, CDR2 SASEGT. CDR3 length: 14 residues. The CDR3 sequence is CASSEGQAPYEQYF. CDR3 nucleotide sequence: TGTGCCAGCAGTGAGGGACAGGCTCCCTACGAGCAGTACTTC.

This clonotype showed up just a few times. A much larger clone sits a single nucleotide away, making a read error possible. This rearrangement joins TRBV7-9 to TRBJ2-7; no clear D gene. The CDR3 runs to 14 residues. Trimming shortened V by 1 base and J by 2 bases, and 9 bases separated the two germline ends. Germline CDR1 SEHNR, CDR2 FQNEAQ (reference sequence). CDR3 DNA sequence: TGTGCCAGCAGCTTAGTCGGCAGTCCCTACGAGCAGTACTTC. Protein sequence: CASSLVGSPYEQYF.

The CDR3 region is CASCRSQSTEQFF. In DNA, the CDR3 is TGTGCCAGCTGCCGGTCCCAAAGTACTGAGCAGTTCTTC. The gene calls are TRBV6-5 and TRBJ2-1; D is ambiguous. This CDR3 region has 13 residues. Germline V gives CDR1 MNHEY, CDR2 SVGAGI. The V gene lost 8 bases and the J gene lost 9 bases, with 17 bases spanning the gap.

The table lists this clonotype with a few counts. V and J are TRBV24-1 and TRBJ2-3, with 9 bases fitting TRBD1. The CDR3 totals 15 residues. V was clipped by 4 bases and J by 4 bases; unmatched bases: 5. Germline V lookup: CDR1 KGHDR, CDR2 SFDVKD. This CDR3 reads CATSDRDRVPDTQYF. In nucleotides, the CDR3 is TGTGCCACCAGTGACCGGGACAGGGTACCAGATACGCAGTATTTT.